This TCR beta chain derives from a study of CD8 T cells in Susac syndrome. Study-wide results and limits: A relatively small number of individuals underwent TCR sequencing and HLA analysis.

Random-hexamer reverse transcription was applied to roughly 0.5 to 1 ug RNA. A multiplex approach, immunoSEQ multiplex PCR, amplified TCR beta CDR3 across 54 Vbeta and 13 Jbeta. From the immunoSEQ multiplex PCR reads, TCRdb called clonotypes with MiXCR, one entry per CDR3 protein. The sample has about 400,000 distinct CDR3 sequences, more than 80% seen once. As regards this clonotype: The target antigen is unknown.

TCR beta sequencing covered blood CD8+ and CD4+ T cells. Patients with stable or active relapsing-remitting disease, all of them treatment-naive, made up the multiple sclerosis controls. Material for sequencing was CD8+ T cells from PBMCs. The clonotype was recovered from a human donor with multiple sclerosis.

CDR3 region: CASSLPSGEVCEQFF. DNA of the CDR3: TGTGCCAGCAGCCTTCCTAGCGGGGAAGTCTGTGAGCAGTTCTTC. The chain has TRBV5-4 and TRBJ2-1; TRBD2 matches 9 bases. Losses at the gene ends were 4 bases for V and 9 bases for J; bases not matched to a gene: 11. The CDR3 sequence is 15 residues long. Per the germline V gene, CDR1 is SGHNT and CDR2 is YYREEE (reference sequence).